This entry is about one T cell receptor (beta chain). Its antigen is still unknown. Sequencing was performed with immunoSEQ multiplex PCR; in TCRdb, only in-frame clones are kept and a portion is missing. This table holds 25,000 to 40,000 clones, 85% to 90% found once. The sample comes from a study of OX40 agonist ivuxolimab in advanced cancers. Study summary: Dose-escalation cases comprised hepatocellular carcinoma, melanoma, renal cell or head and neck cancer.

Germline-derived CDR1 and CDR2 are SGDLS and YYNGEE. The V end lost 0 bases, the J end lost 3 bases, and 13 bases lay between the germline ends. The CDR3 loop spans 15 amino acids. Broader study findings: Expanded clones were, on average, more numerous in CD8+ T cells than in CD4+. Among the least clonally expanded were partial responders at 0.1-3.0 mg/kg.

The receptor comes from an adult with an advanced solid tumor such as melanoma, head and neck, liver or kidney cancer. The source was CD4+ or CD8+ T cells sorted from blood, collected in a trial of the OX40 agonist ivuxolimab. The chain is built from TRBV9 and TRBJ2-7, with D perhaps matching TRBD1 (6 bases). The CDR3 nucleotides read TGTGCCAGCAGCGTAGGGGACAATATTCTCTACGAGCAGTACTTC. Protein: CASSVGDNILYEQYF.